This T cell receptor (beta chain) appears in the sequencing data of a study of breast tumors, draining lymph nodes, adjacent tissues. V shed 4 bases and J shed 0 bases, with 7 bases lying between them. Germline CDR1 and CDR2: SGHTS and YDEGEE. This CDR3 contains 13 residues. The lymph nodes were axillary draining lymph nodes from breast cancer patients. Each CDR3 protein is one row after TCRdb ran MiXCR on the multiplex PCR reads. The data contain 200,000 to 300,000 distinct CDR3 sequences, about 33% of them seen just once; the ten biggest clones take up about 1.2%. Sequenced: axillary lymph node tissue. The chain employs TRBV5-8 and TRBJ1-1; D may be TRBD1 (5 bases). This TCR was sampled from a female donor with breast cancer. Some clones in this sample may be carry-over from other donors' samples. The CDR3 loop is CASSKDMNTEAFF. CDR3 sequence (DNA): TGTGCCAGCAGCAAGGACATGAACACTGAAGCTTTCTTT. Drawing the rest from reference TRBV5-8 and TRBJ1-1, the complete variable domain is EAGVTQSPTHLIKTRGQQATLRCSPISGHTSVYWYQQALGLGLQFLLWYDEGEERNRGNFPPRFSGRQFPNYSSELNVNALELEDSALYLCASSKDMNTEAFFGQGTRLTVV.